This is a list of T cell receptor beta chains from one sample in a study of radiation and T cells in renal cell carcinoma. Using immunoSEQ multiplex PCR, the repertoire was profiled, and TCRdb retains in-frame clones only, with some absent. This table holds approximately 16,000 clones, roughly 57% found once. The starting material was tumor tissue, obtained from a patient whose treatment was nephrectomy without radiotherapy. Receptors were obtained from a man aged 35 to 55 with renal cell carcinoma. CDR3s include the opening cysteine and the closing phenylalanine or tryptophan. Each record gives: clone size, CDR3 length, J gene, V gene, D gene, CDR3 DNA, CDR3 protein. D genes are given only for firm matches. Clone size, where shown, is once, few, many, or a class for clones that have expanded.

clone size: .
CDR3 length: 14
J gene: TRBJ1-1
V gene: TRBV9
D gene: TRBD1
CDR3 DNA: TGTGCCAGCAGCCCGCGACAGGGTTTAACTGAAGCTTTCTTT
CDR3 protein: CASSPRQGLTEAFF

clone size: few
CDR3 length: 15
J gene: TRBJ2-2
V gene: TRBV5-4
D gene: .
CDR3 DNA: TGTGCCAGCAGCCCAAGGACAGCGAACACCGGGGAGCTGTTTTTT
CDR3 protein: CASSPRTANTGELFF

clone size: few
CDR3 length: 15
J gene: TRBJ1-3
V gene: TRBV11-2
D gene: .
CDR3 DNA: TGTGCCAGCAGCTTAGGACAGAGCTCTGGAAACACCATATATTTT
CDR3 protein: CASSLGQSSGNTIYF

clone size: .
CDR3 length: 14
J gene: TRBJ2-5
V gene: TRBV5-1
D gene: .
CDR3 DNA: TGCGCCAGCAGCCTGGGGACGGGCCAAGAGACCCAGTACTTC
CDR3 protein: CASSLGTGQETQYF

clone size: .
CDR3 length: 13
J gene: TRBJ2-5
V gene: TRBV18
D gene: .
CDR3 DNA: TGTGCCAGCTCCCCGGGACTCCAAGAGACCCAGTACTTC
CDR3 protein: CASSPGLQETQYF

clone size: few
CDR3 length: 16
J gene: TRBJ2-7
V gene: TRBV6-5
D gene: .
CDR3 DNA: TGTGCCAGCAGTTACGGGTGGACAGACTACTCCTACGAGCAGTACTTC
CDR3 protein: CASSYGWTDYSYEQYF

clone size: once
CDR3 length: 13
J gene: TRBJ2-7
V gene: TRBV18
D gene: TRBD2
CDR3 DNA: TGTGCCAGCTCACTAGCGGGGACCTACGAGCAGTACTTC
CDR3 protein: CASSLAGTYEQYF

clone size: few
CDR3 length: 16
J gene: TRBJ1-6
V gene: TRBV28
D gene: .
CDR3 DNA: TGTGCCAGCAGTTCGATACAGGGTCTTAGGGATTCACCCCTCCACTTT
CDR3 protein: CASSSIQGLRDSPLHF

clone size: .
CDR3 length: 12
J gene: TRBJ1-2
V gene: TRBV19
D gene: .
CDR3 DNA: TGTGCCAGTAGTACGTGGGCTGTAGGCTACACCTTC
CDR3 protein: CASSTWAVGYTF

clone size: .
CDR3 length: 12
J gene: TRBJ2-1
V gene: TRBV7-8
D gene: .
CDR3 DNA: TGTGCCAGCAGCTTGATTCACAATGAGCAGTTCTTC
CDR3 protein: CASSLIHNEQFF

clone size: .
CDR3 length: 14
J gene: TRBJ1-6
V gene: TRBV18
D gene: .
CDR3 DNA: TGTGCCAGCTCACCACGCGGGTCGGGTTCACCCCTCCACTTT
CDR3 protein: CASSPRGSGSPLHF

clone size: .
CDR3 length: 16
J gene: TRBJ1-2
V gene: TRBV9
D gene: .
CDR3 DNA: TGTGCCAGCAGTTCGAATAACCGGATGATTAACTATGGCTACACCTTC
CDR3 protein: CASSSNNRMINYGYTF

clone size: .
CDR3 length: 14
J gene: TRBJ2-1
V gene: TRBV5-6
D gene: .
CDR3 DNA: TGTGCCAGCAGCTTAGGTCCTAGGGGGAATGAGCAGTTCTTC
CDR3 protein: CASSLGPRGNEQFF

clone size: few
CDR3 length: 14
J gene: TRBJ1-5
V gene: TRBV6-4
D gene: .
CDR3 DNA: TGTGCCAGCAGTGAGGGGTATAGCAATCAGCCCCAGCATTTT
CDR3 protein: CASSEGYSNQPQHF

clone size: .
CDR3 length: 13
J gene: TRBJ1-2
V gene: TRBV29-1
D gene: .
CDR3 DNA: TGCAGCGTGGAAACAGGGTTGAGCTATGGCTACACCTTC
CDR3 protein: CSVETGLSYGYTF

clone size: .
CDR3 length: 15
J gene: TRBJ1-6
V gene: TRBV7-9
D gene: .
CDR3 DNA: TGTGCCAGCAGCGCGATGTCAGACAATAATTCACCCCTCCACTTT
CDR3 protein: CASSAMSDNNSPLHF

clone size: .
CDR3 length: 13
J gene: TRBJ1-1
V gene: TRBV19
D gene: TRBD1
CDR3 DNA: TGTGCCCTCCGCGGACAGGGGAACACTGAAGCTTTCTTT
CDR3 protein: CALRGQGNTEAFF

clone size: .
CDR3 length: 16
J gene: TRBJ1-6
V gene: TRBV11-1
D gene: .
CDR3 DNA: TGTGCCAGCAGCTTAGTTCGGCAGGGGCCAAATTCACCCCTCCACTTT
CDR3 protein: CASSLVRQGPNSPLHF

clone size: medium-sized
CDR3 length: 15
J gene: TRBJ2-1
V gene: TRBV14
D gene: TRBD2
CDR3 DNA: TGTGCCAGCAGCCCTCAAGCGGGGGGGCCGTTTGAGCAGTTCTTC
CDR3 protein: CASSPQAGGPFEQFF

clone size: few
CDR3 length: 14
J gene: TRBJ2-5
V gene: TRBV19
D gene: .
CDR3 DNA: TGTGCCAGTAGTATTGTGGGCGTACAAGAGACCCAGTACTTC
CDR3 protein: CASSIVGVQETQYF

clone size: once
CDR3 length: 15
J gene: TRBJ2-3
V gene: TRBV28
D gene: .
CDR3 DNA: TGTGCCAGCAGCCAGCGTGGAGGGGGAACAGATACGCAGTATTTT
CDR3 protein: CASSQRGGGTDTQYF

clone size: medium-sized
CDR3 length: 16
J gene: TRBJ1-6
V gene: TRBV5-1
D gene: TRBD1
CDR3 DNA: TGCGCCAGCAGCCAGGAGACGGGACAGCTTAATTCACCCCTCCACTTT
CDR3 protein: CASSQETGQLNSPLHF

clone size: few
CDR3 length: 14
J gene: TRBJ1-2
V gene: TRBV2
D gene: TRBD1
CDR3 DNA: TGTGCCAGCAGTGGGACAGGACCACGGGAAGGCTACACCTTC
CDR3 protein: CASSGTGPREGYTF

clone size: few
CDR3 length: 15
J gene: TRBJ2-7
V gene: TRBV5-4
D gene: TRBD1
CDR3 DNA: TGTGCCAGCAGCTTGGGTGACAGGGGCCTATACGAGCAGTACTTC
CDR3 protein: CASSLGDRGLYEQYF

clone size: .
CDR3 length: 12
J gene: TRBJ2-1
V gene: TRBV4-3
D gene: .
CDR3 DNA: TGCGCCAGCAGCCAACTCAAAGGTGAGCAGTTCTTC
CDR3 protein: CASSQLKGEQFF

clone size: .
CDR3 length: 15
J gene: TRBJ1-1
V gene: TRBV6-5
D gene: .
CDR3 DNA: TGTGCCAGCAGTTACACGTGGGGAAGGGGCACTGAAGCTTTCTTT
CDR3 protein: CASSYTWGRGTEAFF

clone size: .
CDR3 length: 16
J gene: TRBJ2-1
V gene: TRBV7-7
D gene: .
CDR3 DNA: TGTGCCAGCAGCTCGGCCCAGGTGAGCTCCTACAATGAGCAGTTCTTC
CDR3 protein: CASSSAQVSSYNEQFF

clone size: .
CDR3 length: 14
J gene: TRBJ1-2
V gene: TRBV7-9
D gene: .
CDR3 DNA: TGTGCCAGCAGCAGCCCGACAGCGGGCTATGGCTACACCTTC
CDR3 protein: CASSSPTAGYGYTF

clone size: once
CDR3 length: 13
J gene: TRBJ2-3
V gene: TRBV7-9
D gene: .
CDR3 DNA: TGTGCCAGCAGCTTAGCGTTCGCAGATACGCAGTATTTT
CDR3 protein: CASSLAFADTQYF

clone size: medium-sized
CDR3 length: 12
J gene: TRBJ1-2
V gene: TRBV30
D gene: .
CDR3 DNA: TGTGCCTGGAGAAGTTTGCACTATGGCTACACCTTC
CDR3 protein: CAWRSLHYGYTF

clone size: .
CDR3 length: 15
J gene: TRBJ1-4
V gene: TRBV25-1
D gene: .
CDR3 DNA: TGTGCCAGCAGTGCCTCCGGGGTGAGGGGTGAAAAACTGTTTTTT
CDR3 protein: CASSASGVRGEKLFF

clone size: once
CDR3 length: 14
J gene: TRBJ1-4
V gene: TRBV9
D gene: .
CDR3 DNA: TGTGCCAGCAGCCTGAGCCCCGACAGGGAAAAACTGTTTTTT
CDR3 protein: CASSLSPDREKLFF

clone size: .
CDR3 length: 12
J gene: TRBJ1-2
V gene: TRBV7-6
D gene: .
CDR3 DNA: TGTGCCAGCAGCCCCGGGGGTTGGGGCTACACCTTC
CDR3 protein: CASSPGGWGYTF

clone size: .
CDR3 length: 14
J gene: TRBJ2-1
V gene: TRBV6-4
D gene: TRBD2
CDR3 DNA: TGTGCCAGCAGTGAGGGGGGGGCCTACAATGAGCAGTTCTTC
CDR3 protein: CASSEGGAYNEQFF

clone size: .
CDR3 length: 14
J gene: TRBJ1-6
V gene: TRBV2
D gene: .
CDR3 DNA: TGTGCCAGAAGCACCGGGACACTTAATTCACCCCTCCACTTT
CDR3 protein: CARSTGTLNSPLHF

clone size: .
CDR3 length: 15
J gene: TRBJ1-5
V gene: TRBV19
D gene: .
CDR3 DNA: TGTGCCAGTAGTCCTAGGAGAGATAGCAATCAGCCCCAGCATTTT
CDR3 protein: CASSPRRDSNQPQHF

clone size: few
CDR3 length: 15
J gene: TRBJ1-6
V gene: TRBV27
D gene: TRBD1
CDR3 DNA: TGTGCCAGCAGTTCAGGGGGCAGGTATAATTCACCCCTCCACTTT
CDR3 protein: CASSSGGRYNSPLHF

clone size: few
CDR3 length: 12
J gene: TRBJ1-1
V gene: TRBV30
D gene: .
CDR3 DNA: TGTGCCTGGAGGGACACCAACACTGAAGCTTTCTTT
CDR3 protein: CAWRDTNTEAFF

clone size: .
CDR3 length: 13
J gene: TRBJ2-7
V gene: TRBV19
D gene: .
CDR3 DNA: TGTGCCAGTAGTATGGCGGCGAATTGGGAGCAGTACTTC
CDR3 protein: CASSMAANWEQYF

clone size: .
CDR3 length: 13
J gene: TRBJ2-1
V gene: TRBV6-1
D gene: .
CDR3 DNA: TGTGCCAGCTTAATTCGCGCAGGCAATGAGCAGTTCTTC
CDR3 protein: CASLIRAGNEQFF

clone size: .
CDR3 length: 13
J gene: TRBJ1-4
V gene: TRBV6-5
D gene: .
CDR3 DNA: TGTGCCAGCAGTTACTCAGAGGGGTTGGAACTGTTTTTT
CDR3 protein: CASSYSEGLELFF

clone size: .
CDR3 length: 18
J gene: TRBJ1-5
V gene: TRBV15
D gene: .
CDR3 DNA: TGTGCCACCAGCAGTAAGGAAGGGTCAGGCCATAGCAATCAGCCCCAGCATTTT
CDR3 protein: CATSSKEGSGHSNQPQHF

clone size: .
CDR3 length: 13
J gene: TRBJ2-1
V gene: TRBV28
D gene: .
CDR3 DNA: TGTGCCAGCAGTTTAGATGGGACAAATGAGCAGTTCTTC
CDR3 protein: CASSLDGTNEQFF

clone size: few
CDR3 length: 17
J gene: TRBJ1-1
V gene: TRBV7-9
D gene: TRBD1
CDR3 DNA: TGTGCCAGCAGCCGTGGATCCATAGGGGGCCTGAACACTGAAGCTTTCTTT
CDR3 protein: CASSRGSIGGLNTEAFF

clone size: .
CDR3 length: 16
J gene: TRBJ1-1
V gene: TRBV5-4
D gene: TRBD1
CDR3 DNA: TGTGCCAGCAAGGAGGGGGACAGGGGGGAGAACACTGAAGCTTTCTTT
CDR3 protein: CASKEGDRGENTEAFF

clone size: .
CDR3 length: 17
J gene: TRBJ1-2
V gene: TRBV7-8
D gene: TRBD1
CDR3 DNA: TGTGCCAGCAGCCCTGCAGACAGGGGGCGATTTTTCTATGGCTACACCTTC
CDR3 protein: CASSPADRGRFFYGYTF

clone size: .
CDR3 length: 13
J gene: TRBJ1-5
V gene: TRBV6-1
D gene: .
CDR3 DNA: TGTGCCAGCGGAGGGGATAGCAATCAGCCCCAGCATTTT
CDR3 protein: CASGGDSNQPQHF

clone size: .
CDR3 length: 14
J gene: TRBJ1-1
V gene: TRBV29-1
D gene: .
CDR3 DNA: TGCAGCGCTTATCCGGGACCGCTGAACACTGAAGCTTTCTTT
CDR3 protein: CSAYPGPLNTEAFF

clone size: .
CDR3 length: 16
J gene: TRBJ1-1
V gene: TRBV7-2
D gene: TRBD1
CDR3 DNA: TGTGCCAGCAGCTTAGATGACAGGGAGGATTTCACTGAAGCTTTCTTT
CDR3 protein: CASSLDDREDFTEAFF

clone size: .
CDR3 length: 13
J gene: TRBJ1-5
V gene: TRBV19
D gene: .
CDR3 DNA: TGTGCCACCTTACAGGGTTGGGGTCAGCCCCAGCATTTT
CDR3 protein: CATLQGWGQPQHF

clone size: .
CDR3 length: 15
J gene: TRBJ1-5
V gene: TRBV19
D gene: TRBD1
CDR3 DNA: TGTGCCAGTAGTATTCCGGGACAGGGAGGTCAGCCCCAGCATTTT
CDR3 protein: CASSIPGQGGQPQHF

clone size: .
CDR3 length: 13
J gene: TRBJ2-5
V gene: TRBV19
D gene: TRBD2
CDR3 DNA: TGTGCCAGTAGTCGGGGGGGCGGAGAGACCCAGTACTTC
CDR3 protein: CASSRGGGETQYF

clone size: few
CDR3 length: 12
J gene: TRBJ1-2
V gene: TRBV28
D gene: .
CDR3 DNA: TGTGCCAGCAGGGACGGTAGCAGGGGCTACACCTTC
CDR3 protein: CASRDGSRGYTF